This T cell receptor beta chain was obtained from a study of blood T cell repertoires in COVID-19. Study at large: From the United States, Italy and Spain came samples of acute and convalescent COVID-19. PBMCs, B-cell-depleted T cells, or T cells provided the cDNA or gDNA that made up the material.

This clone turned up a few times. As handled by the study authors: Amplification of reference gene primers was used by the study to estimate nucleated cell counts. Some clones are missing from TCRdb's copy, which holds only in-frame ones; the method was immunoSEQ multiplex PCR. The V and J calls and clone size were taken over from that table, and D and trimming were inferred from the DNA. The table includes about 55,000 clones, 65% to 90% detected once. The TCR comes from a human donor in a cohort sampled during active COVID-19. The specimen sequenced was peripheral blood.

The CDR3 protein is CSVVLVGSTSGRIRTDTQYF. The CDR3 coding sequence is TGCAGCGTTGTACTTGTAGGGAGTACTAGCGGGAGAATACGAACAGATACGCAGTATTTT. The chain joins TRBV29-1 to TRBJ2-3, with 11 bases matching TRBD2. CDR1 is SQVTM, CDR2 ANQGSEA, per germline. With V trimmed by 4 bases and J by 3 bases, 21 bases remained unmatched. CDR3 length: 20 amino acids.